These 4 T cell receptor beta chains were all obtained from the same sample, sequenced in a study of OX40 agonist ivuxolimab in advanced cancers. Clones were sequenced by immunoSEQ multiplex PCR, and TCRdb holds only the in-frame ones, with some missing. Here the sample spans around 65,000 clones, approximately 90% being singletons. The material was CD4+ or CD8+ T cells sorted from blood, obtained in a trial of the OX40 agonist ivuxolimab. The receptor source for this set is an adult with an advanced solid tumor such as melanoma, head and neck, liver or kidney cancer.

This chain links TRBV6-5 with TRBJ2-2; tentatively, D is TRBD1 (6 bases). The CDR3 has 15 amino acids. CDR1 MNHEY and CDR2 SVGAGI come from the germline V gene. The V end lost 1 base, the J end lost 0 bases, and 6 bases lay between the germline ends. The CDR3 region is CASSYWGPNTGELFF. The CDR3 DNA follows: TGTGCCAGCAGTTACTGGGGGCCGAACACCGGGGAGCTGTTTTTT.

The sample holds one count of this clone. This rearrangement joins TRBV2 to TRBJ2-1; no clear D gene. The CDR3 runs 15 residues. Germline V gene sequence: CDR1 SNHLY, CDR2 FYNNEI. Trimming removed 1 base from V and 0 bases from J, with 7 bases in between. The CDR3 nucleotides read TGTGCCAGCAGTGAAGGCAGACTCTCCTACAATGAGCAGTTCTTC. It codes for CASSEGRLSYNEQFF. Looking up the rest from reference TRBV2 and TRBJ2-1 gives the full variable domain: EPEVTQTPSHQVTQMGQEVILRCVPISNHLYFYWYRQILGQKVEFLVSFYNNEISEKSEIFDDQFSVERPDGSNFTLKIRSTKLEDSAMYFCASSEGRLSYNEQFFGPGTRLTVL.

This chain uses TRBV10-2 with TRBJ1-1; D is uncertain. Trimming stripped 3 bases from V and 8 bases from J, with 7 bases between. The CDR3 is 11 amino acids. CDR1 and CDR2 from the germline V gene are WSHSY and SAAADI. DNA for the CDR3: TGCGCCAGCAGTGACCTTTTAGAAGCTTTCTTT. Protein product: CASSDLLEAFF.

The chain links TRBV2 to TRBJ1-6, with TRBD1 identical over 9 bases. CDR3 length equals 14 residues. The V and J ends lost 4 bases and 8 bases, in that order; junction bases with no gene match: 3. Germline V gives CDR1 SNHLY, CDR2 FYNNEI. The DNA for the CDR3 is TGTGCCAGCAGTGGGGGACAGGGTTATTCACCCCTCCACTTT. This sequence encodes CASSGGQGYSPLHF.